This T cell receptor (beta chain) originates from a study of blood T cell repertoires in COVID-19. Here immunoSEQ multiplex PCR was the method, and the copy in TCRdb shows in-frame clones only, minus some. The sample lists 200,000 or so clones, 88% seen once, with roughly 2.5% in the top ten. The sequence came from a woman under 40 who had recovered from COVID-19. Input material: PBMCs or T cells enriched from blood (not recorded which).

CDR3 bases: TGTGCCAGCTCACCGGTTGGGGAGGACACTGAAGCTTTCTTT. This codes for CASSPVGEDTEAFF. The V call is TRBV18, the J call TRBJ1-1; D is unclear. Germline V gene data show CDR1 as KGHSH and CDR2 as LQKENI. This CDR3 has 14 residues. The V and J ends lost 3 bases and 3 bases respectively, with 11 bases between them.